This T cell receptor (beta chain) was recovered during a study of T cells after yellow fever vaccination. This CDR3 contains 15 residues. CDR1 is MNHNS and CDR2 is SASEGT in the germline V gene. Trimming removed 4 bases from V and 6 bases from J; junction bases left unmatched: 6. TCRdb re-derived calls from the 5' RACE reads in MiXCR, one entry per CDR3 protein. The table records hundreds of thousands of distinct CDR3 sequences, 9% to 15% of them present only once. The source material was PBMCs, sampled on the day of the yellow fever booster vaccination. The origin of this receptor is a man under 40 who received the YFV17D yellow fever vaccine. The rearrangement uses TRBV6-1 and TRBJ2-1; 10 bases line up with TRBD1. The DNA of the CDR3 is TGTGCCAGCAGTGCCGGGACAGGGGACCCCAATGAGCAGTTCTTC. Translation: CASSAGTGDPNEQFF.